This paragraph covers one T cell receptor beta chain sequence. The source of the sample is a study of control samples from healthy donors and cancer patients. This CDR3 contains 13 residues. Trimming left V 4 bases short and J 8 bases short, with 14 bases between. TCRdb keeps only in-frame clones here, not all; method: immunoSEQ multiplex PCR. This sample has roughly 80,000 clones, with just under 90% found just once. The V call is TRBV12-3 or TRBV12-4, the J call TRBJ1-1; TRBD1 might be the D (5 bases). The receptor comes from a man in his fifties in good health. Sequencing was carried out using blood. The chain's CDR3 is CASSSLRGWEAFF. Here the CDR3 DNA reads TGTGCCAGCAGTTCTCTAAGGGGCTGGGAAGCTTTCTTT.